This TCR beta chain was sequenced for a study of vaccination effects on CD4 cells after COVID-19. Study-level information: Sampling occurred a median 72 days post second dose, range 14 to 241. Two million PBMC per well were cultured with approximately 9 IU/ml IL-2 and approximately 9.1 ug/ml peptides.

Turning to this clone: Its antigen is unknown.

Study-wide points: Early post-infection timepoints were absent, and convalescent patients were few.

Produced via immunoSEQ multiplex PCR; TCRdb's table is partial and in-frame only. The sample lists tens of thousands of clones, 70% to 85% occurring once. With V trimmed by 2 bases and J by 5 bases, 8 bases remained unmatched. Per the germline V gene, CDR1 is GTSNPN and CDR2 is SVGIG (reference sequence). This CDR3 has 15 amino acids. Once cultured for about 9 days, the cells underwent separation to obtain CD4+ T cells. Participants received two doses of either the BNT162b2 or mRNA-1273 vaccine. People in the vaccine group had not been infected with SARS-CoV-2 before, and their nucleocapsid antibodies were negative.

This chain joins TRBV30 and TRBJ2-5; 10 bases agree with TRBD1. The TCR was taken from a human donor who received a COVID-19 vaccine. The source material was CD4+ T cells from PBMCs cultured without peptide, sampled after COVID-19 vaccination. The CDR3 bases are TGTGCCTGGAGTCTTCGGGGGACAGGGGCCGAGACCCAGTACTTC. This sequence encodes CAWSLRGTGAETQYF.